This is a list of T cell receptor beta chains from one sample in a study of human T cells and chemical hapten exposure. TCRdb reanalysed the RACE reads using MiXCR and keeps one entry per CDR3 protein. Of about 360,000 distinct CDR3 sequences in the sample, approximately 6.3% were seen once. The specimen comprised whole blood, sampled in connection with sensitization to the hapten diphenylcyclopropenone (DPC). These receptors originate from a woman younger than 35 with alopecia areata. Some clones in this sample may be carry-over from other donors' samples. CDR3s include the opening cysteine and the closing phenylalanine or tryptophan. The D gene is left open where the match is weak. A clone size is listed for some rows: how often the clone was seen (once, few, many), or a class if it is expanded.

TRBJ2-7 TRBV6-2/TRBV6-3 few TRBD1 TGTGCCAGCAATAGGGACAGCTACGGCGAGCAGTACTTC CASNRDSYGEQYF
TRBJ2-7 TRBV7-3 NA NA TGTGCCAGCAGCTTAACTGGGGTCTGGGCCGGGGACTTC CASSLTGVWAGDF
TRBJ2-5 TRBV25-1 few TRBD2 TGTGCCAGCAGTGATCTGTCTAGCGGGGGATCAGAGACCCAGTACTTC CASSDLSSGGSETQYF
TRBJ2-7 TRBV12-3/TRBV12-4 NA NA TGTGCCAGCACATCAGGGGGGTCCCCCTACGAGCAGTACTTC CASTSGGSPYEQYF
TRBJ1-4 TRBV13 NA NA TGTGCCAGCAGCCCAGGACAGCAGGGGGAAAAACTGTTTTTT CASSPGQQGEKLFF
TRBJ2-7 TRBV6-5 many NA TGTGCCAGCAGTCGGAGAGAGACAGCCTCCCACGAGCAGTACTTC CASSRRETASHEQYF
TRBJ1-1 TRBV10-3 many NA TGTGCCACGCGGAGGGGGGAGGAAGCTTTCTTT CATRRGEEAFF
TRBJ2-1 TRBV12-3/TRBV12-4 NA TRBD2 TGTGCCAGCACCGACTATTTTCTAGCGGGGGGGCCGGAGAATGAGCAGTTCTTC CASTDYFLAGGPENEQFF
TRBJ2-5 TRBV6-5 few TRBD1 TGTGCCAGCACCGGACAGGGTCACGAGACCCAGTACTTC CASTGQGHETQYF
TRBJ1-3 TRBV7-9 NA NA TGTGCCAGCAAGTCCTCTGGAAACACCATATATTTT CASKSSGNTIYF
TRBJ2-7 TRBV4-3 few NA TGCGCCAGCAGCCAGACGAAGCGGCTGCGGGAGCAGTACTTC CASSQTKRLREQYF